This T cell receptor (beta chain) was profiled in a study of neurological immune-mediated disorders. Ten or more counts support this clonotype. The output of every sequencing run, over 160 million TCR-beta sequences, came from 15-18 subjects. TCRdb ran MiXCR on the 5' RACE reads and lists one entry per CDR3 protein. The sample has about 120,000 distinct CDR3 sequences, roughly 3.2% seen once. V lost 1 base and J lost 4; bases outside the gene matches: 2. Germline CDR1 is SGHTA and CDR2 is FQGNSA. This CDR3 has 15 residues. Unsorted libraries were generated from 2 million PBMCs. These cells had been stored in RNAlater at -80 C.

This TCR was recovered from a young woman with multiple sclerosis. The sample comprised PBMCs. This rearrangement joins TRBV7-2 to TRBJ2-7, with 12 bases identical to TRBD2. The CDR3 spells CASSLETSGGYEQYF. Here the CDR3 DNA reads TGTGCCAGCAGCTTAGAGACTAGCGGGGGTTACGAGCAGTACTTC.